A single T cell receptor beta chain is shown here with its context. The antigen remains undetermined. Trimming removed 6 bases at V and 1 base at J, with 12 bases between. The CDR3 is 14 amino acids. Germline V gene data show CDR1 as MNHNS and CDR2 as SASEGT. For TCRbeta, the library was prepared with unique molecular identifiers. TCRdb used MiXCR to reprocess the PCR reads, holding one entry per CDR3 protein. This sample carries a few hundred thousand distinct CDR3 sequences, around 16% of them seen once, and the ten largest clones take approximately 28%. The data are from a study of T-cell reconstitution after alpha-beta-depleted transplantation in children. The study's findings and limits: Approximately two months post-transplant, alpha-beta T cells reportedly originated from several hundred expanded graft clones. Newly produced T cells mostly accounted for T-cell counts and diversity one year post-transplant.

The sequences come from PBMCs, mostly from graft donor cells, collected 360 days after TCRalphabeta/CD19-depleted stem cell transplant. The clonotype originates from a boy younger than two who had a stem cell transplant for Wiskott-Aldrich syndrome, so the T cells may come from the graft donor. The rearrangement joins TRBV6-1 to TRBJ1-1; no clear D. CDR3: CASSRATENTEAFF. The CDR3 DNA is TGTGCCAGCAGCCGGGCCACGGAGAACACTGAAGCTTTCTTT.